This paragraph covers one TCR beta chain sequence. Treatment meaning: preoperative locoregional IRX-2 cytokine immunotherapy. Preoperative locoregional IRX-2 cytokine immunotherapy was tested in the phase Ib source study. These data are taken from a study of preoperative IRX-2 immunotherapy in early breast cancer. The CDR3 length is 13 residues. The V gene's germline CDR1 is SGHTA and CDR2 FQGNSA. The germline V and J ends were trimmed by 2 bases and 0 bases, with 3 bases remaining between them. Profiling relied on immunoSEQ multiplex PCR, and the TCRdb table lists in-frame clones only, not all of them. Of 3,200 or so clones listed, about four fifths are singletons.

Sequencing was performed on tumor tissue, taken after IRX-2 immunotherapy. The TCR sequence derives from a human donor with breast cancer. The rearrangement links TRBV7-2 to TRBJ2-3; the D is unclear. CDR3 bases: TGTGCCAGCAGCTTATTGAGCACAGATACGCAGTATTTT. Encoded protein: CASSLLSTDTQYF.